The text below deals with one TCR beta chain. Its target is unknown. This specimen comes from a study of blood T cells in healthy people across ages. General observations from the study: Across samples, TCR beta diversity tracked strongly with naive T cell percentage.

CDR3 size: 14 residues. Germline V CDR1 and CDR2: SGDLS, YYNGEE. Trimming removed 7 bases from V and 0 bases from J, with 11 bases in between. Alongside a J-beta primer mix, a sample-barcoded 5' primer served in a second PCR lasting about 7 to 12 cycles. MiXCR, run by TCRdb on the 5' RACE reads, gives a single entry per CDR3 protein. The sample consists of about 1.8 million distinct CDR3 sequences, less than 50% of them appearing once. The TCR was taken from a woman aged 40 to 55 in good health. Specimen: blood. The chain joins TRBV9 to TRBJ2-1, with D possibly matching TRBD2 (6 bases). In DNA form, the CDR3 reads TGTGCCAGCGACCGGGGGTCCTCCTACAATGAGCAGTTCTTC. It encodes CASDRGSSYNEQFF.